This record covers a single TCR beta chain. With the 5' RACE reads reprocessed, TCRdb shows one record per CDR3 protein and no DNA. The sample includes around 450,000 distinct CDR3 sequences. The data were taken from a study of monozygotic twins with inflammatory bowel disease. CDR3 length: 17 residues. Germline V gives CDR1 SGHTA, CDR2 FQGNSA. This sequence originates from a human donor with ulcerative colitis or Crohn's disease, or a healthy co-twin of an affected twin (not recorded which). The rearrangement joins TRBV7-2 to TRBJ1-6. The specimen sequenced was blood. CDR3 in amino acids: CASSSGSTDFYNSPLHF.